This T cell receptor beta chain was captured in a study of beta chain features in type 1 diabetes. Regarding the study as a whole: Among type 1 diabetes patients, VDJ junctions had fewer insertions and more deletions. Within each of all four CD4+ subsets, Type 1 diabetes patients had TCRB CDR3s that were moderately but significantly shorter.

Per germline, CDR1 LGHNA and CDR2 YNFKEQ. This CDR3 has 14 amino acids. V gave up 4 bases and J gave up 5 bases, with 15 bases separating them. Each donor gave one heparinised blood draw averaging approximately 100 mL. Sorting with CD45RO/CCR7/CD25/CD127/CD95/CD27 yielded naive, central memory, regulatory and stem-like memory CD4+ cells. Expressed TCRB transcripts were sequenced because the entire RNA isolate underwent reverse transcription. Produced via immunoSEQ multiplex PCR; TCRdb's table is partial and in-frame only. The table shows roughly 610,000 clones, with roughly 15% occurring only once. On this clone: As yet, its antigen is unknown.

This TCR derives from a man between 18 and 29 years old in good health. Source material: naive CD4+ T cells from blood. The chain combines TRBV4-2 with TRBJ2-7, with D unclear. For the CDR3, the DNA is TGTGCCAGCAGCCCCTGGGGTAGGTTGGACGAGCAGTACTTC. Translated: CASSPWGRLDEQYF.